The present TCR beta chain was sequenced within a study of early T cells in non-severe SARS-CoV-2 infection. The CDR3 runs to 16 residues. From germline, CDR1 is DFQATT and CDR2 SNEGSKA (reference sequence). The V gene lost 5 bases and the J gene lost 2 bases, with 16 bases spanning the gap. From the 5' RACE reads, TCRdb called clonotypes with MiXCR, one entry per CDR3 protein. The sample holds around 100,000 distinct CDR3 sequences, about 12% seen once. This clonotype was seen ten or more times. The gene calls are TRBV20-1 and TRBJ2-6; TRBD1 is a possible D gene (5 bases). Material for sequencing was whole blood. The TCR was taken from an adult who was a healthcare worker with PCR-confirmed SARS-CoV-2 infection or an uninfected control (not recorded which). CDR3 in DNA: TGCAGTGCTGTGGGCAGGACAAAGACTGGGGCCAACGTCCTGACTTTC. Its translation is CSAVGRTKTGANVLTF.